The T cell receptor beta chain described here comes from a study of shared clonotypes between healthy human individuals. Study results and limitations: Relative to clonotypes present in all four donors, those not shared had lower generation probabilities.

As for this clone: Antigen: not known.

Repertoires were generated with immunoSEQ multiplex PCR, while TCRdb's copy carries only in-frame clones and drops some. Of more than 2 million clones listed, approximately 95% are singletons. Trimming pared 6 bases from V and 6 bases from J, leaving 15 bases between. This CDR3 contains 13 residues. The germline V gene has CDR1 SNHLY and CDR2 FYNNEI. The sequenced sample consisted of naive CD4+ T cells sorted from blood. Subset reported: CD45RA+ positively selected. The genes are TRBV2 and TRBJ2-7; D unresolved. This receptor was obtained from a man aged 18-30 years in good health. In nucleotides, the CDR3 is TGTGCCAGCAGCCTAACCTCATGGGGCGAGCAGTACTTC. It yields the protein CASSLTSWGEQYF. The complete variable domain, with remaining parts taken from reference TRBV2 and TRBJ2-7, reads EPEVTQTPSHQVTQMGQEVILRCVPISNHLYFYWYRQILGQKVEFLVSFYNNEISEKSEIFDDQFSVERPDGSNFTLKIRSTKLEDSAMYFCASSLTSWGEQYFGPGTRLTVT.